The rows below give T cell receptor beta chains drawn from one sample of a study of patients and donors after allogeneic stem cell transplantation. MiXCR, run by TCRdb on the RT-PCR reads, gives a single entry per CDR3 protein. The table records tens of thousands of distinct CDR3 sequences, around 49% of them present only once. Input material: blood, either unsorted or a sorted T cell fraction (not recorded which). Every receptor here comes from a human donor who was either an allogeneic HSCT recipient or a stem cell or donor lymphocyte infusion donor (not recorded which). It is not recorded whose cells these are; they may come from a transplant donor. Both conserved end residues are part of each CDR3. A D gene is named only where the DNA matches it firmly. The size entry is marked missing in some rows and otherwise reads once, few, many or a size class.

D,size,J,V,CDR3,DNA
TRBD1,-,TRBJ1-4,TRBV15,CATSRPKDRGIPATNEKLFF,TGTGCCACCAGCAGACCAAAAGACAGGGGGATACCTGCAACTAATGAAAAACTGTTTTTT
-,-,TRBJ1-1,TRBV6-6,CASRVKVMNTEAFF,TGTGCCAGCAGGGTAAAAGTTATGAACACTGAAGCTTTCTTT
-,-,TRBJ1-2,TRBV21-1,CAALRSPNYGYTF,TGTGCCGCTCTCCGGAGTCCTAACTATGGCTACACCTTC
-,-,TRBJ1-5,TRBV28,CASITAAQGWNQPQHF,TGTGCCAGCATTACGGCTGCCCAGGGCTGGAATCAGCCCCAGCATTTT
-,few,TRBJ1-5,TRBV4-1,CASSHFESLTTQEDQPQHF,TGCGCCAGCAGCCATTTCGAATCCCTGACAACACAGGAGGATCAGCCCCAGCATTTT
-,-,TRBJ2-2,TRBV10-3,CAIREGGELFF,TGTGCCATCAGAGAGGGCGGGGAGCTGTTTTTT
TRBD1,-,TRBJ1-1,TRBV29-1,CSAIPGQGALRAFF,TGCAGCGCCATCCCGGGACAGGGCGCCCTTCGAGCTTTCTTT
-,-,TRBJ1-6,TRBV5-6,CASSLEAGPLGSPLHF,TGTGCCAGCAGCTTGGAAGCAGGACCCCTTGGTTCACCCCTCCACTTT
-,-,TRBJ2-7,TRBV3-1,CASSQGDQWEQYF,TGTGCCAGCAGCCAAGGGGACCAGTGGGAGCAGTACTTC
-,-,TRBJ2-5,TRBV4-3,CASSPNSGSETQYF,TGCGCCAGCAGCCCAAACTCAGGGAGCGAGACCCAGTACTTC
-,-,TRBJ2-1,TRBV28,CASSVSYNEQFF,TGTGCCAGCAGTGTTTCCTACAATGAGCAGTTCTTC
-,few,TRBJ1-4,TRBV6-2/TRBV6-3,CASSLMFSSGREKLFF,TGTGCCAGCAGTTTGATGTTTTCGTCGGGCAGAGAAAAACTGTTTTTT
TRBD1,few,TRBJ1-5,TRBV7-8,CASSHRGQMIGAQHF,TGTGCCAGCAGCCACCGGGGACAGATGATCGGGGCCCAGCATTTT
-,few,TRBJ1-2,TRBV28,CASREATDNYGYTF,TGTGCCAGCAGGGAAGCGACTGATAACTATGGCTACACCTTC
-,-,TRBJ1-5,TRBV7-9,CASSRAEESNQPQHF,TGTGCCAGCAGCCGCGCGGAAGAGAGCAATCAGCCCCAGCATTTT
-,-,TRBJ1-4,TRBV7-9,CASSLRVANEKLFF,TGTGCCAGCAGCCTCAGAGTAGCTAATGAAAAACTGTTTTTT
-,-,TRBJ1-2,TRBV29-1,CSVAQRNYGYTF,TGCAGCGTTGCACAGCGAAACTATGGCTACACCTTC
TRBD2,few,TRBJ2-2,TRBV10-3,CAMKQREVGELFF,TGTGCCATGAAACAGCGGGAGGTCGGGGAGCTGTTTTTT
-,-,TRBJ1-2,TRBV4-2,CASSFLGGYTF,TGTGCCAGCAGCTTCCTTGGTGGCTACACCTTC
-,-,TRBJ1-3,TRBV5-5,CASSFRGAFFSGNTIYF,TGTGCCAGCAGCTTTCGGGGGGCTTTCTTCTCTGGAAACACCATATATTTT
-,many,TRBJ1-2,TRBV5-1,CASSLDSGLYGYTF,TGCGCCAGCAGCTTGGATTCGGGACTCTATGGCTACACCTTC
-,-,TRBJ2-3,TRBV7-9,CASSPGAGRADTQYF,TGTGCCAGCAGCCCCGGTGCGGGAAGGGCAGATACGCAGTATTTT
TRBD1,few,TRBJ1-5,TRBV12-3/TRBV12-4,CASSGTVDFQHF,TGTGCCAGCAGTGGGACAGTAGATTTCCAGCATTTT
-,few,TRBJ1-2,TRBV10-3,CAITLSRDPDDYGYTF,TGTGCCATCACGCTAAGCCGGGACCCGGACGACTATGGCTACACCTTC
TRBD1,-,TRBJ1-1,TRBV29-1,CSVDKGAVNTEAFF,TGCAGCGTTGATAAGGGGGCGGTGAACACTGAAGCTTTCTTT
-,-,TRBJ1-2,TRBV5-1,CASSLGAQGPYGYTF,TGCGCCAGCAGCTTGGGAGCCCAGGGACCCTATGGCTACACCTTC